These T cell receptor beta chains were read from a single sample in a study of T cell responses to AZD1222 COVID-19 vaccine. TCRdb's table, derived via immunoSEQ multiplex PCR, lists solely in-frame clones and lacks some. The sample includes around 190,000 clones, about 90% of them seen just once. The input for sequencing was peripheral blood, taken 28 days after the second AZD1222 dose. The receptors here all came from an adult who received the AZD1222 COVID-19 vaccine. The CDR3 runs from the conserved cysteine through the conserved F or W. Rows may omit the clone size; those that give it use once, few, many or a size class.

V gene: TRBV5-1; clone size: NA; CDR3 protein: CASSPGGQGRNIQYF
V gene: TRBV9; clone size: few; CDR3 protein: CASSVASRGSRTEAFF
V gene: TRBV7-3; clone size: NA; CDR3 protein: CASRTSGGAGDTQYF
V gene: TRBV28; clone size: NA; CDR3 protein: CASSLSGGIHEKLFF
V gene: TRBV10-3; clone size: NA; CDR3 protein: CAISTGQNTGELFF
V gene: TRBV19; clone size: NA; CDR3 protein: CASSPGTGGDGELFF
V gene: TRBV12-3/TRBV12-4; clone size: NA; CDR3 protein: CASSSRGETQYF
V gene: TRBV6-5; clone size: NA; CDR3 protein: CASSPRTVGSPLHF
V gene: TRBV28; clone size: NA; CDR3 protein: CASSWTSGGPYEQYF
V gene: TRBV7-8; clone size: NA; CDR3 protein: CASSQRSNEQFF
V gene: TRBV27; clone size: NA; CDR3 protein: CASSVSPGNAPLHF
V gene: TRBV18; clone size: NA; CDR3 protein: CASSPIAVRPHGNTIYF
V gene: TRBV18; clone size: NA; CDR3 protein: CASSPQGADYGYTF
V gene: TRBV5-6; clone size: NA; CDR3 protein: CASSFAITNTEAFF
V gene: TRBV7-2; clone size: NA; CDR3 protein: CASSQDPNRDTIYF
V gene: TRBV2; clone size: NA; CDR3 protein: CASSETRGGINGYTF
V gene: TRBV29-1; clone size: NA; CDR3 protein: CSVEVSWGDTQYF
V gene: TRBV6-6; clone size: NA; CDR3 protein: CASSPRGNYGYTF